A single sample gave rise to the 4 T cell receptor beta chains below, sequenced in a study of cytomegalovirus exposure and HLA in healthy donors. Vbeta (60) and Jbeta (13) primers were used in the PCR. Profiled with immunoSEQ multiplex PCR; TCRdb holds only in-frame clones, not every one. The sample carries tens of thousands of clones, roughly 86% recorded once. Specimen: PBMCs. These receptors came from a man aged 25-40 years in good health and CMV-seropositive.

The rearrangement uses TRBV2 and TRBJ2-7; 7 bases align to TRBD1. The CDR3 is 15 residues long. The germline CDR1 and CDR2 sequences are SNHLY and FYNNEI. V dropped 5 bases and J dropped 6; count of bases not matched to a gene: 13. The CDR3 DNA sequence: TGTGCCAGCAGTCCCACGGGACAGATGACAGCCGAGCAGTACTTC. It encodes CASSPTGQMTAEQYF.

This clone has only one observation. This chain connects TRBV25-1 to TRBJ2-2, with a possible D match to TRBD2 (5 bases). V dropped 4 bases and J dropped 2 bases, with 8 bases sitting between them. The CDR3 sequence is 14 residues long. Germline values: CDR1 MGHDK, CDR2 SYGVNS. In DNA, the CDR3 is TGTGCCAGCAGTGCACGGGGAAACACCGGGGAGCTGTTTTTT. This sequence encodes CASSARGNTGELFF.

The gene calls are TRBV27 and TRBJ2-7, with TRBD1 as a possible D gene (6 bases). The V end was cut by 5 bases, the J end by 2 bases, with 13 bases between. CDR3 size: 14 residues. Looked up from germline, CDR1 is MNHEY and CDR2 is SMNVEV (reference sequence). In DNA, the CDR3 is TGTGCCAGCAGTCCCCGGGACAAAGCCTACGAGCAGTACTTC. As protein: CASSPRDKAYEQYF.

The J gene is TRBJ1-2, the V gene TRBV6-1; D possibly corresponds to TRBD1 (5 bases). Germline V gene data show CDR1 as MNHNS and CDR2 as SASEGT. Deletions cut 5 bases from V and 4 bases from J, with 5 bases between. There are 11 residues in the CDR3. The CDR3 spells CASSTGYGYTF. In DNA, the CDR3 is TGTGCCAGCAGTACAGGCTATGGCTACACCTTC.